This entry features one TCR beta chain sequence. Its antigen is as yet unknown. Data came from immunoSEQ multiplex PCR; TCRdb stores just in-frame clones and leaves some out. The sample has about 120,000 clones, about nine tenths seen once. The data were taken from a study of graft-versus-host responses after intestinal transplantation. Study-wide findings and caveats: Researchers found peak circulating GvH clone levels linked to early post-transplant HvG declines.

The TCR comes from a human donor who received an intestinal transplant. Sequences were derived from unstimulated CD4+ T cells sorted from spleen or lymph node cells, sampled before intestinal transplant.

CDR3 sequence (DNA): TGTGCCAGCAACGCCCAAAAGACATCAGGGTTTGAGCAGTTCTTC. Residues: CASNAQKTSGFEQFF. The rearrangement uses TRBV7-9 and TRBJ2-1; weak D call: TRBD1 (5 bases). Trimming stripped 7 bases from V and 9 bases from J, with 22 bases between. Germline CDR1 reads SEHNR; CDR2 reads FQNEAQ (reference sequence). CDR3 length equals 15 residues.